This entry concerns a single TCR beta chain. Germline CDR1 and CDR2: SQVTM and ANQGSEA. Trimming stripped 4 bases from V and 4 bases from J, with 4 bases between. This CDR3 comprises 11 residues. The sample comes from a study of blood T cell repertoires in COVID-19. Study-wide context: The origin of the acute and convalescent COVID-19 samples was the United States, Italy and Spain. From T cells, B-cell-depleted T cells, or PBMCs came the material, which was cDNA or gDNA.

As processed by the authors: Nucleated cell counts were estimated from reference gene primer amplification. Only in-frame clones appear in the TCRdb table, and some are missing; sequencing was by immunoSEQ multiplex PCR. V and J calls and clone size follow that table, whereas D and trimming were derived from the DNA. The sample has some 50,000 clones; around 80% are singletons. The clonotype was recovered from a woman of 80 years or more with acute or convalescent COVID-19. This chain links TRBV29-1 with TRBJ1-4; D ambiguous. Material for sequencing was peripheral blood. As DNA, the CDR3 is TGCAGCGTTGCCCTTAATGAAAAACTGTTTTTT. Translating it yields CSVALNEKLFF.